The T cell receptor beta chain described here comes from a study of blood T cell repertoires in COVID-19. For the study at large: Researchers got acute and convalescent COVID-19 samples from the United States, Italy and Spain. PBMCs, B-cell-depleted T cells, or T cells provided the cDNA or gDNA that made up the material.

This clone was counted between two and nine times. The germline gives CDR1 GTSNPN, CDR2 SVGIG (reference sequence). The CDR3 is made up of 13 amino acids. The V end was cut by 0 bases, the J end by 0 bases, with 2 bases between. Source study methods: Reference gene primer amplification yielded estimated nucleated cell counts. Libraries were prepared by immunoSEQ multiplex PCR; TCRdb keeps only in-frame clonotypes and omits some of them. V, J and clone size derive from that table, while D and trimming were established from the DNA sequence. The profile covers about 150,000 clones, with around 74% appearing a single time and less than 4.5% taken by the ten largest.

The chain is built from TRBV30 and TRBJ1-4; no reliable D call. Sequenced material: peripheral blood. This sequence was found in a woman of 80 years or more with acute or convalescent COVID-19. CDR3 coding DNA: TGTGCCTGGAGTGTCGCAACTAATGAAAAACTGTTTTTT. Translating it yields CAWSVATNEKLFF.